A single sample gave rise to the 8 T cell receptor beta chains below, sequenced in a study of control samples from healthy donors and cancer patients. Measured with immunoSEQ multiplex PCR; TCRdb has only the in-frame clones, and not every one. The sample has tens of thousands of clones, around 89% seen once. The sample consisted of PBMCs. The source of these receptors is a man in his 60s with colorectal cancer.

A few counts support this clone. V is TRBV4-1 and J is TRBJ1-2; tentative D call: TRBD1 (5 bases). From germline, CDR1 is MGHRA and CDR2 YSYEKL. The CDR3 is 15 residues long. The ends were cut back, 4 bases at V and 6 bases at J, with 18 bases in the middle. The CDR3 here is CASSLPGRARNGYTF. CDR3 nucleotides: TGCGCCAGCAGCCTACCAGGGCGGGCCAGGAATGGCTACACCTTC.

The CDR3 region has the DNA TGTGCCAGCTCTTCAGGGCTCAGCTCCCACTACGAGCAGTACTTC. It translates to CASSSGLSSHYEQYF. This chain connects TRBV28 to TRBJ2-7; TRBD1 might be the D (5 bases). Germline-derived CDR1 and CDR2 are MDHEN and SYDVKM. The germline V and J ends were trimmed by 8 bases and 3 bases, with 20 bases remaining between them. This CDR3 contains 15 residues.

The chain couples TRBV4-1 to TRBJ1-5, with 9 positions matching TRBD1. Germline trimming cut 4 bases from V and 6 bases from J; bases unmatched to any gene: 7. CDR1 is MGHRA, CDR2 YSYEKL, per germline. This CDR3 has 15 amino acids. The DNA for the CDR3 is TGCGCCAGCAGCCGACAAGTGACAGGGGGTCAGCCCCAGCATTTT. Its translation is CASSRQVTGGQPQHF.

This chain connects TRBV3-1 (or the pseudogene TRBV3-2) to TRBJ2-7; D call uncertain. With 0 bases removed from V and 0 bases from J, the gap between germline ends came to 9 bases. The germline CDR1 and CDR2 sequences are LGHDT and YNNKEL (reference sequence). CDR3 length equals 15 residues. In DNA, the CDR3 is TGTGCCAGCAGCCAAGATGGACGTAGCTCCTACGAGCAGTACTTC. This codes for CASSQDGRSSYEQYF.

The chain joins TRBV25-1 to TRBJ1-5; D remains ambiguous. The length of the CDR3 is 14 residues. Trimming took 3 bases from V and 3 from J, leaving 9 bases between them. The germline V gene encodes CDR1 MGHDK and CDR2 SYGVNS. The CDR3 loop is CASSDGQTNQPQHF. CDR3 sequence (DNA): TGTGCCAGCAGTGATGGGCAGACCAATCAGCCCCAGCATTTT. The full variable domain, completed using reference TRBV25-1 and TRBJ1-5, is EADIYQTPRYLVIGTGKKITLECSQTMGHDKMYWYQQDPGMELHLIHYSYGVNSTEKGDLSSESTVSRIRTEHFPLTLESARPSHTSQYLCASSDGQTNQPQHFGDGTRLSIL.

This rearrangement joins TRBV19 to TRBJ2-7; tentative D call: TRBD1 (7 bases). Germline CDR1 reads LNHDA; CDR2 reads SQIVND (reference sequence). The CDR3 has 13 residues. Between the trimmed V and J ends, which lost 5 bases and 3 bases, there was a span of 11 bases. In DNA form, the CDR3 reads TGTGCCAGTAGTTCAGGGGGAGGCTACGAGCAGTACTTC. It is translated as CASSSGGGYEQYF.

The CDR3 reads CASSERGQGFQPQHF. The CDR3 DNA is TGTGCCAGCAGTGAGAGGGGACAGGGGTTTCAGCCCCAGCATTTT. This chain joins TRBV2 and TRBJ1-5; TRBD1 matches 10 bases. The trim removed 3 bases at V and 6 bases at J, leaving 5 bases unmatched. Looked up from germline, CDR1 is SNHLY and CDR2 is FYNNEI. CDR3 size: 15 residues.

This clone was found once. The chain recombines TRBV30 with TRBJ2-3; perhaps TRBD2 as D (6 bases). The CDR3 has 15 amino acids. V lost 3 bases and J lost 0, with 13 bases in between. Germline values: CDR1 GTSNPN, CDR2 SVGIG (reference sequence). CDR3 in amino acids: CAWRAGGVSTDTQYF. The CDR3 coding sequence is TGTGCCTGGAGGGCCGGGGGAGTTAGCACAGATACGCAGTATTTT.